This T cell receptor (beta chain) derives from a study of blood T cell repertoires in COVID-19. The method was immunoSEQ multiplex PCR; TCRdb's version includes in-frame clones alone and lacks a portion of them. The table includes approximately 260,000 clones, 70% to 90% detected once. Germline V lookup: CDR1 SQVTM, CDR2 ANQGSEA. This CDR3 contains 12 residues. V gave up 7 bases and J gave up 4 bases; unmatched junction bases: 6. The chain links TRBV29-1 to TRBJ1-2; 7 nucleotides align to TRBD1. Material for sequencing was PBMCs or T cells enriched from blood (not recorded which). This clonotype was sampled from a woman in her forties with acute COVID-19. CDR3 in DNA: TGCAGCGCTACAGGGGCCAGCTATGGCTACACCTTC. This translates into CSATGASYGYTF.